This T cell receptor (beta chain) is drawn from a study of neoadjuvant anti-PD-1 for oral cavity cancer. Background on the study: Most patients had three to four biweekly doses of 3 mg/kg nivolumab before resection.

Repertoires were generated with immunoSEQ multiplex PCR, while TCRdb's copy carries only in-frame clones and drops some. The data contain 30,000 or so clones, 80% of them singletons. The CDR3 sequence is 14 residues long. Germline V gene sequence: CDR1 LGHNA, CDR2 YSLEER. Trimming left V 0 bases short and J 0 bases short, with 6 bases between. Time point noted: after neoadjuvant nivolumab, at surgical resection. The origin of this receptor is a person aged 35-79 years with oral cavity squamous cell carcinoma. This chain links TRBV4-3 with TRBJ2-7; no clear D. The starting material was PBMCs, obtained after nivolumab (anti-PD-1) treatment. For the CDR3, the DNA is TGCGCCAGCAGCCAAGAAGACGGCTCCTACGAGCAGTACTTC. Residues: CASSQEDGSYEQYF.